These T cell receptor beta chains were read from a single sample in a study of cytomegalovirus exposure and HLA in healthy donors. The assay was immunoSEQ multiplex PCR, and TCRdb's table has in-frame clones only and misses some. The sample records about 190,000 clones, roughly four fifths being singletons. Sequenced material: PBMCs. The receptors derive from a woman aged 25 to 45 in good health and CMV-seropositive. The CDR3 runs from the conserved cysteine through the conserved F or W. The D gene is left open where the match is weak. The size field is filled for only some rows; it gives once, few, many or a size class.

NA,TRBV7-2,TRBJ2-7,TRBD2,CASSRISGGARYEQYF,TGTGCCAGCAGCCGAATTAGCGGGGGGGCCCGCTACGAGCAGTACTTC
NA,TRBV11-3,TRBJ2-7,NA,CASSLSSEARLSYEQYF,TGTGCCAGCAGCTTATCATCTGAGGCCAGATTAAGCTACGAGCAGTACTTC
NA,TRBV19,TRBJ2-6,TRBD1,CASQTGKSSGANVLTF,TGTGCCAGTCAGACAGGGAAGAGCTCTGGGGCCAACGTCCTGACTTTC
NA,TRBV19,TRBJ1-5,NA,CASSIPSGNQPQHF,TGTGCCAGTAGTATACCCTCCGGCAATCAGCCCCAGCATTTT
once,TRBV7-2,TRBJ2-3,NA,CASSRGATDTQYF,TGTGCCAGCAGCCGCGGGGCCACAGATACGCAGTATTTT
NA,TRBV6-6,TRBJ1-2,TRBD1,CATNEQGANYGYTF,TGTGCCACCAATGAACAGGGGGCTAACTATGGCTACACCTTC
NA,TRBV18,TRBJ2-1,TRBD2,CASSTIGTSGRNEQFF,TGTGCCAGCTCAACAATCGGGACTAGCGGGAGAAATGAGCAGTTCTTC
NA,TRBV2,TRBJ1-4,NA,CASSTLSGVGEKLFF,TGTGCCAGCAGTACCCTAAGCGGAGTAGGGGAAAAACTGTTTTTT
NA,TRBV28,TRBJ1-3,NA,CASGRQPGNTIYF,TGTGCCAGCGGACGACAGCCTGGAAACACCATATATTTT
NA,TRBV7-2,TRBJ1-1,TRBD1,CASRQGAGVEAFF,TGTGCCAGCAGACAGGGGGCCGGTGTTGAAGCTTTCTTT
NA,TRBV6-5,TRBJ1-1,TRBD1,CASRPGGGRTEAFF,TGTGCCAGCAGACCAGGGGGCGGGCGGACTGAAGCTTTCTTT
NA,TRBV27,TRBJ2-7,TRBD2,CASSLKGLAGGSYSYEQYF,TGTGCCAGCAGTTTAAAGGGACTAGCGGGAGGGTCCTACTCCTACGAGCAGTACTTC
NA,TRBV10-3,TRBJ1-2,NA,CAISVDSSYGYTF,TGTGCCATCAGTGTTGACAGTTCGTACGGCTACACCTTC
NA,TRBV25-1,TRBJ1-6,TRBD1,CASSPGQHNSPLHF,TGTGCCAGCAGTCCGGGACAGCATAATTCACCCCTCCACTTT
NA,TRBV11-2,TRBJ2-1,NA,CASSLLLAYNEQFF,TGTGCCAGCAGCTTATTACTAGCCTACAATGAGCAGTTCTTC
NA,TRBV4-3,TRBJ2-1,TRBD2,CASSPVPGLARNEQFF,TGCGCCAGCAGCCCAGTACCGGGACTAGCAAGGAATGAGCAGTTCTTC
NA,TRBV7-6,TRBJ2-4,NA,CASSSPAGRCQYF,TGTGCCAGCAGCTCCCCGGCAGGGCGATGCCAGTACTTC
NA,TRBV2,TRBJ2-7,TRBD1,CASSAWSVPGTGLENYYEQYF,TGTGCCAGCAGTGCGTGGAGTGTTCCCGGGACAGGGTTGGAGAACTACTACGAGCAGTACTTC
NA,TRBV7-2,TRBJ1-2,TRBD1,CASSSGQRYGYTF,TGTGCCAGCAGCTCGGGACAGCGCTATGGCTACACCTTC
once,TRBV7-2,TRBJ2-1,NA,CASSLSYNEQFF,TGTGCCAGCAGCCTTTCCTACAATGAGCAGTTCTTC
NA,TRBV29-1,TRBJ1-2,TRBD1,CSVGTGYGYTF,TGCAGCGTAGGGACAGGCTATGGCTACACCTTC
NA,TRBV7-2,TRBJ1-2,NA,CASSLGTDTLNYGYTF,TGTGCCAGCAGCTTAGGGACAGACACCCTTAACTATGGCTACACCTTC
NA,TRBV28,TRBJ2-7,NA,CASSGSVPNSYEQYF,TGTGCCAGCAGCGGTTCTGTCCCCAATTCCTACGAGCAGTACTTC
NA,TRBV7-3,TRBJ2-3,NA,CASSVQSSTDTQYF,TGTGCCAGCAGCGTACAGAGTAGCACAGATACGCAGTATTTT
NA,TRBV9,TRBJ1-1,TRBD1,CASSETTGGNAEAFF,TGTGCCAGCAGTGAGACGACAGGGGGGAATGCTGAAGCTTTCTTT
NA,TRBV18,TRBJ2-2,NA,CASSPPTRSPGELFF,TGTGCCAGCTCACCCCCGACGCGTAGCCCCGGGGAGCTGTTTTTT
NA,TRBV10-3,TRBJ1-1,NA,CAISESLTTGSEAFF,TGTGCCATCAGTGAGTCGTTGACCACAGGATCCGAAGCTTTCTTT
once,TRBV28,TRBJ2-7,NA,CASSLVGGLNF,TGTGCCAGCTCGCTGGTGGGGGGTTTGAACTTC
NA,TRBV7-2,TRBJ1-6,NA,CASSLVVTDRHNSPLHF,TGTGCCAGCAGCTTAGTGGTAACGGACAGACATAATTCACCCCTCCACTTT
NA,TRBV11-3,TRBJ2-5,TRBD2,CASSRKAGGGRETQYF,TGTGCCAGCAGCCGGAAAGCGGGAGGGGGGCGAGAGACCCAGTACTTC
NA,TRBV28,TRBJ2-7,TRBD2,CASSSSSGRGYEQYF,TGTGCCAGCAGTTCATCTAGCGGGAGAGGGTACGAGCAGTACTTC
few,TRBV10-1,TRBJ1-2,NA,CASTSWGETNYGYTF,TGCGCCAGCACATCCTGGGGGGAGACTAACTATGGCTACACCTTC
NA,TRBV27,TRBJ2-4,NA,CASSALHPGNIQYF,TGTGCCAGCAGTGCCCTTCATCCGGGAAACATTCAGTACTTC
once,TRBV5-1,TRBJ1-4,TRBD1,CASSVGQGNEKLFF,TGCGCCAGCAGCGTGGGACAGGGTAATGAAAAACTGTTTTTT
NA,TRBV7-9,TRBJ2-1,NA,CASSLEVRLSYNEQFF,TGTGCCAGCAGCTTAGAGGTCAGACTCTCCTACAATGAGCAGTTCTTC
NA,TRBV6-1,TRBJ2-1,NA,CASQQVPLYNEQFF,TGTGCCAGTCAACAGGTCCCACTCTACAATGAGCAGTTCTTC
NA,TRBV2,TRBJ1-5,TRBD1,CASSEFVGQTGRGHF,TGTGCCAGCAGTGAATTCGTGGGGCAGACAGGGAGAGGGCATTTT
NA,TRBV29-1,TRBJ2-1,TRBD2,CSVAALAGVDEQFF,TGCAGCGTTGCCGCACTAGCGGGGGTTGATGAGCAGTTCTTC
NA,TRBV7-9,TRBJ1-1,TRBD1,CASSPGQGWNTEAFF,TGTGCCAGCAGCCCGGGACAGGGTTGGAACACTGAAGCTTTCTTT
NA,TRBV5-4,TRBJ1-6,NA,CASSSIHENSPLHF,TGTGCCAGCAGCTCTATTCACGAGAATTCACCCCTCCACTTT
once,TRBV6-6,TRBJ2-7,NA,CASSLSGRNYEQYF,TGTGCCAGCAGCCTGAGCGGTAGGAATTACGAGCAGTACTTC
once,TRBV5-1,TRBJ2-1,TRBD2,CASSLRLAGGYNEQFF,TGCGCCAGCAGCCTAAGACTAGCGGGAGGATACAATGAGCAGTTCTTC
NA,TRBV28,TRBJ1-5,TRBD1,CASTTGEGPQHF,TGTGCCAGCACGACAGGGGAAGGTCCCCAGCATTTT
once,TRBV5-1,TRBJ2-4,NA,CASSTEGLAKNIQYF,TGCGCCAGCAGTACGGAGGGGTTAGCCAAAAACATTCAGTACTTC
NA,TRBV19,TRBJ2-7,NA,CASSILRTNGRREQYF,TGTGCCAGTAGTATATTAAGGACGAATGGGAGACGCGAGCAGTACTTC
NA,TRBV6-5,TRBJ1-1,NA,CASSLNGGGQAFF,TGTGCCAGCAGTCTAAATGGGGGGGGGCAAGCTTTCTTT